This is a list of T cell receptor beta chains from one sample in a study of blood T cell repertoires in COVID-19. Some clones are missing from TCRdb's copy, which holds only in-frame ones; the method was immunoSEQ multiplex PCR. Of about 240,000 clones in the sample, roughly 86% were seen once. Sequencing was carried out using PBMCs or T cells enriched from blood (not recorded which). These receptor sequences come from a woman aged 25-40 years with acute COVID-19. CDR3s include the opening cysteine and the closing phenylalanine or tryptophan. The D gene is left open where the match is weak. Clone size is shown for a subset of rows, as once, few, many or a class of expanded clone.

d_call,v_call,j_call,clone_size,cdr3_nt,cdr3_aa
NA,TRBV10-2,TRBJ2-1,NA,TGCGCCAGTAGAGTGAGGGTGAATGAGCAGTTCTTC,CASRVRVNEQFF
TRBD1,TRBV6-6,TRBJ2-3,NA,TGTGCCAGCACCCCCGGGACAGGTAGCACAGATACGCAGTATTTT,CASTPGTGSTDTQYF
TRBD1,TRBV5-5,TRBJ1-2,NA,TGTGCCAGCAGCTTTTTCGCGGGACAGGGGGGGAGCTATGGCTACACCTTC,CASSFFAGQGGSYGYTF
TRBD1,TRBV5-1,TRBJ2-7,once,TGCGCCAGCAGCTTGGAGGGGGCAGAAGGATTCGAGCAGTACTTC,CASSLEGAEGFEQYF
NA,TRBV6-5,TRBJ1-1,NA,TGTGCCAGCAGTCCTCCCCCAGGGAGGACTGAAGCTTTCTTT,CASSPPPGRTEAFF
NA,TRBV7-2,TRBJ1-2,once,TGTGCCAGCAGTTTAGACGGAGATGGCTACACCTTC,CASSLDGDGYTF
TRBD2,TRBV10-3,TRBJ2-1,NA,TGTGCCATCAGTGAAGGACTAGCGGGGAGGGGTGAGCAGTTCTTC,CAISEGLAGRGEQFF
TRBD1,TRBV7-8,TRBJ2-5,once,TGTGCCAGCAGCTTTTCGACAGGGAATACAGAGACCCAGTACTTC,CASSFSTGNTETQYF
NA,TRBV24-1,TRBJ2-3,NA,TGTGCCACCAGTGATTCCAAATCGACAGGAGATACGCAGTATTTT,CATSDSKSTGDTQYF
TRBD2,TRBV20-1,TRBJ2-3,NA,TGCAGTGCTAGTTTTGGGCTGGGGACTAGCGGGGGGCCAGATACGCAGTATTTT,CSASFGLGTSGGPDTQYF
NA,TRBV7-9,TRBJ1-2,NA,TGTGCCAGCAGCTTAGATTTGGGGGGCTATGGCTACACCTTC,CASSLDLGGYGYTF
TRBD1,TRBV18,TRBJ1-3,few,TGTGCCAGCTCACCGACAGGGGCTCCTGGAAACACCATATATTTT,CASSPTGAPGNTIYF
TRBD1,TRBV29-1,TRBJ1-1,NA,TGCAGCGTTGAACTGAACAGGGGTGAAGCTTTCTTT,CSVELNRGEAFF
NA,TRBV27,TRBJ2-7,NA,TGTGCCAGCAGTTGGGCACCCCCCTACGAGCAGTACTTC,CASSWAPPYEQYF
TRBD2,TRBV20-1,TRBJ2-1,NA,TGCAGTGCTAGTATCCAGCGGGGGGGATCTTGGAATGAGCAGTTCTTC,CSASIQRGGSWNEQFF
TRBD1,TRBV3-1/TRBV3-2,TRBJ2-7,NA,TGTGCCAGCACCCGGGGACAGAACTACGAGCAGTACTTC,CASTRGQNYEQYF